This entry lists 22 T cell receptor beta chains sequenced from one sample in a study of T cells after yellow fever vaccination. TCRdb analysed the 5' RACE reads with MiXCR anew, one entry per CDR3 protein. The sample lists some 350,000 distinct CDR3 sequences, about 8.7% occurring once. The sample was PBMCs, taken on the day of the first yellow fever vaccination. The source of these receptors is a man younger than 35 who received the YFV17D yellow fever vaccine.

Comment on this clonotype: A junction boundary mismatches the germline segment, possibly from a read error. V usage is TRBV5-1 and J usage is TRBJ2-1; D remains unclear. CDR3 length: 14 residues. Germline V lookup: CDR1 SGHRS, CDR2 YFSETQ. The chain's CDR3 is CASSFRSSYDEQFF. The DNA for the CDR3 is TGCGCCAGCAGCTTTAGGAGCTCCTACGATGAGCAGTTCTTC.

This clonotype was seen only a few times. This chain connects TRBV6-2 or TRBV6-3 to TRBJ2-1; no reliable D call. The germline CDR1 and CDR2 sequences are MNHEY and SVGEGT. With 6 bases removed from V and 8 bases from J, the gap between germline ends came to 11 bases. CDR3 length: 12 amino acids. The CDR3 sequence is CASSLRWDEQFF. The DNA of the CDR3 is TGTGCCAGCAGCTTGAGGTGGGATGAGCAGTTCTTC.

The chain employs TRBV20-1 and TRBJ2-5; 7 nucleotides agree with TRBD2. This CDR3 is 17 amino acids long. The V and J ends lost 2 bases and 0 bases, in that order; junction bases with no gene match: 12. Looked up from germline, CDR1 is DFQATT and CDR2 is SNEGSKA (reference sequence). CDR3 amino acids: CSARLAKRGGYQETQYF. For the CDR3, the DNA is TGCAGTGCTAGACTGGCCAAGCGGGGTGGGTACCAAGAGACCCAGTACTTC.

The chain carries TRBV12-3 or TRBV12-4 and TRBJ1-4, with D unresolved. The V end was cut by 5 bases, the J end by 7 bases, with 8 bases between. The CDR3 spans 12 residues. This CDR3 reads CASSPNGEKLFF. CDR3 nucleotide sequence: TGTGCCAGCAGTCCCAACGGTGAAAAACTGTTTTTT.

This clonotype has only a few counts. The chain employs TRBV7-9 and TRBJ2-3, with 11 bases lining up with TRBD2. V shed 5 bases and J 4 bases; nucleotides not matched to a gene: 11. The CDR3 has 17 amino acids. Germline values: CDR1 SEHNR, CDR2 FQNEAQ (reference sequence). DNA for the CDR3: TGTGCCAGCAGCCAAACCCGACTAGCGGGGTCTTCAGATACGCAGTATTTT. Encoded protein: CASSQTRLAGSSDTQYF. The full variable domain, in which reference TRBV7-9 and TRBJ2-3 provide the parts outside the CDR3, is DTGVSQNPRHKITKRGQNVTFRCDPISEHNRLYWYRQTLGQGPEFLTYFQNEAQLEKSRLLSDRFSAERPKGSFSTLEIQRTEQGDSAMYLCASSQTRLAGSSDTQYFGPGTRLTVL.

The table lists this clonotype with a few counts. V gene TRBV5-1 combines with J gene TRBJ1-1; 11 nucleotides agree with TRBD1. Germline CDR1 and CDR2: SGHRS and YFSETQ. The ends lost 4 bases at V and 5 bases at J; junction bases unmatched: 4. The CDR3 consists of 14 residues. CDR3 amino acids: CASSTGTGGTEAFF. The CDR3 DNA is TGCGCCAGCAGCACGGGGACAGGGGGGACTGAAGCTTTCTTT.

Ten or more counts support this clonotype. The chain couples TRBV6-2 or TRBV6-3 to TRBJ1-1, with a weak D call TRBD1 (5 bases). V was pared by 4 bases and J by 11 bases, with 23 bases between. CDR1 is MNHEY and CDR2 is SVGEGT in the germline V gene. This CDR3 is built from 15 residues. The CDR3 is CASSSPGGPGRRAFF. The CDR3 bases are TGTGCCAGCAGTTCCCCTGGGGGTCCAGGCCGGCGGGCTTTCTTT.

Only a few counts were recorded for this clonotype. The rearrangement uses TRBV18 and TRBJ1-1; no firm D call. The germline gives CDR1 KGHSH, CDR2 LQKENI. Trimming stripped 6 bases from V and 4 bases from J, with 18 bases between. The CDR3 sequence is 15 residues long. Here the CDR3 DNA reads TGTGCCAGCTCCATAAGGAAAGGTGTAGGCACTGAAGCTTTCTTT. It translates to CASSIRKGVGTEAFF.

In this sample, this clonotype turned up a few times. V is TRBV9 and J is TRBJ2-7, with D tentatively TRBD1 (6 bases). Germline lookup yields CDR1 SGDLS and CDR2 YYNGEE. This CDR3 comprises 15 residues. Between the trimmed V and J ends, which lost 6 bases and 5 bases, there was a span of 21 bases. The CDR3 loop reads CASTRLGRGVDEQYF. The CDR3 DNA is TGTGCCAGCACCAGATTGGGCAGGGGAGTTGACGAGCAGTACTTC.

This clonotype was counted many times. This chain connects TRBV4-1 to TRBJ1-1; D is uncertain. Germline V gene data show CDR1 as MGHRA and CDR2 as YSYEKL. This CDR3 is 12 amino acids long. Trimming shortened V by 3 bases and J by 4 bases, and 6 bases separated the two germline ends. The CDR3 loop is CASSQGSTEAFF. CDR3 DNA: TGCGCCAGCAGCCAGGGGTCCACTGAAGCTTTCTTT.

This clonotype was counted only a few times. This chain joins TRBV20-1 and TRBJ2-3; D is uncertain. CDR3 size: 14 residues. Germline V lookup: CDR1 DFQATT, CDR2 SNEGSKA (reference sequence). The V end was cut by 5 bases, the J end by 5 bases, with 17 bases between. The CDR3 protein is CSAPSSVTGDTQYF. The CDR3 nucleotides are TGCAGTGCTCCTTCCAGCGTAACGGGAGATACGCAGTATTTT.

This clonotype showed up just a few times. V is TRBV7-2 and J is TRBJ2-3; D not resolved. The CDR3 extends over 15 amino acids. Trimming stripped 2 bases from V and 6 bases from J, with 15 bases between. Germline V gene data show CDR1 as SGHTA and CDR2 as FQGNSA. CDR3 region: CASSLQLGGSDTQYF. The DNA of the CDR3 is TGTGCCAGCAGCTTACAGCTCGGCGGTTCCGATACGCAGTATTTT.

This clonotype was picked up a small number of times. V usage is TRBV4-3 and J usage is TRBJ2-3, with 10 bases matching TRBD1. Germline lookup yields CDR1 LGHNA and CDR2 YSLEER. The ends lost 1 base at V and 0 bases at J; junction bases unmatched: 4. The CDR3 spans 17 residues. CDR3 region: CASSQAPGQGSTDTQYF. CDR3 nucleotides: TGCGCCAGCAGCCAAGCCCCGGGACAGGGGAGCACAGATACGCAGTATTTT.

In this sample, this clonotype turned up a few times. V is TRBV7-2 and J is TRBJ1-4, with a weak D call TRBD1 (6 bases). V gave up 5 bases and J gave up 5 bases, with 12 bases separating them. This CDR3 has 14 residues. The germline V gene encodes CDR1 SGHTA and CDR2 FQGNSA. CDR3 sequence: CASSQDSGNEKLFF. Written as DNA, the CDR3 is TGTGCCAGCAGCCAGGACAGTGGGAATGAAAAACTGTTTTTT.

The rearrangement joins TRBV27 to TRBJ1-2; weak D call: TRBD1 (6 bases). The germline V gene encodes CDR1 MNHEY and CDR2 SMNVEV (reference sequence). With 7 bases removed from V and 8 bases from J, the gap between germline ends came to 32 bases. This CDR3 contains 18 residues. CDR3 residues: CASISQRGGKGWLSGYTF. As DNA, the CDR3 is TGTGCCAGCATCTCCCAAAGGGGGGGTAAAGGTTGGTTGAGCGGCTACACCTTC.

This clonotype was observed a handful of times. The chain combines TRBV10-3 with TRBJ2-7, with 13 bases fitting TRBD2. The CDR3 has 14 amino acids. Germline CDR1 and CDR2: ENHRY and SYGVKD. Trimming removed 11 bases from V and 1 base from J; junction bases left unmatched: 5. The CDR3 loop is CAARTSGGSYEQYF. For the CDR3, the DNA is TGTGCCGCAAGGACTAGCGGGGGTTCCTACGAGCAGTACTTC.

This chain connects TRBV29-1 to TRBJ2-5; D remains unclear. In germline, CDR1 is SQVTM, CDR2 ANQGSEA. Trimming left V 7 bases short and J 1 base short, with 4 bases between. The CDR3 is 10 amino acids. The CDR3 sequence is CSASQETQYF. In DNA form, the CDR3 reads TGCAGCGCCTCCCAAGAGACCCAGTACTTC. The whole variable domain, remainder taken from reference TRBV29-1 and TRBJ2-5, is SAVISQKPSRDICQRGTSLTIQCQVDSQVTMMFWYRQQPGQSLTLIATANQGSEATYESGFVIDKFPISRPNLTFSTLTVSNMSPEDSSIYLCSASQETQYFGPGTRLLVL.

The rearrangement uses TRBV27 and TRBJ2-7; tentative D call: TRBD1 (5 bases). The CDR3 has 13 residues. V was pared by 5 bases and J by 2 bases, with 10 bases between. Germline lookup yields CDR1 MNHEY and CDR2 SMNVEV (reference sequence). CDR3 in DNA: TGTGCCAGCAGTAACCCAGGGACCTACGAGCAGTACGTC. Translated, it gives CASSNPGTYEQYV.

The chain's CDR3 is CASSFPQDWREKLFF. Written as DNA, the CDR3 is TGTGCCAGCAGTTTCCCACAGGATTGGCGAGAAAAACTGTTTTTT. The chain links TRBV27 to TRBJ1-4, with D perhaps TRBD1 (5 bases). The germline V gene has CDR1 MNHEY and CDR2 SMNVEV (reference sequence). The CDR3 extends over 15 amino acids. The germline V and J ends were trimmed by 3 bases and 8 bases, with 16 bases remaining between them.

This clonotype was detected ten times or more. The CDR3 loop reads CASSVAIGSNSPLHF. CDR3 DNA sequence: TGTGCCAGCAGCGTAGCGATCGGGAGTAATTCACCCCTCCACTTT. The chain is built from TRBV9 and TRBJ1-6; D gene uncertain. The CDR3 sequence is 15 residues long. Trimming took off 0 bases at V and 6 bases at J, with 10 bases between the two ends. CDR1 and CDR2 (germline): SGDLS, YYNGEE.

This rearrangement joins TRBV4-1 to TRBJ1-6, with a weak D call TRBD1 (5 bases). The CDR3 spans 17 residues. Germline CDR1 MGHRA, CDR2 YSYEKL. Trimming shortened V by 1 base and J by 7 bases, and 17 bases separated the two germline ends. The CDR3 DNA is TGCGCCAGCAGCCAAGGAACAGGCGGAGGGAGAAATTCACCCCTCCACTTT. Translation gives CASSQGTGGGRNSPLHF.

The chain is built from TRBV27 and TRBJ1-1; 12 bases agree with TRBD1. The CDR3 sequence is 17 residues long. CDR1 MNHEY and CDR2 SMNVEV come from the germline V gene (reference sequence). The V and J ends lost 6 bases and 0 bases, in that order; junction bases with no gene match: 8. The CDR3 loop reads CASSRTGTGGLNTEAFF. CDR3 DNA sequence: TGTGCCAGCAGCCGAACCGGGACAGGGGGCTTGAACACTGAAGCTTTCTTT.